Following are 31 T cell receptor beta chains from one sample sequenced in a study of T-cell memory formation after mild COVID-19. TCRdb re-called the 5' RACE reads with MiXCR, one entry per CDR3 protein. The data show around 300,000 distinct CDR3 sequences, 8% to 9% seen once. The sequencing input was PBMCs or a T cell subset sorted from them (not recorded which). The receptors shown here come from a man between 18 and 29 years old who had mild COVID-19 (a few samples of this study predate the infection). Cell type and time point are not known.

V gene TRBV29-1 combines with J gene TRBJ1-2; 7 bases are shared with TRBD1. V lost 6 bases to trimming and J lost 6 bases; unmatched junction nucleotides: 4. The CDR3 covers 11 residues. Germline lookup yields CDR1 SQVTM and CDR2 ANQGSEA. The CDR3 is CSVYRGNGYTF. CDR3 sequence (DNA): TGCAGCGTGTACAGGGGTAATGGCTACACCTTC. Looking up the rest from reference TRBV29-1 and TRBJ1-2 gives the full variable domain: SAVISQKPSRDICQRGTSLTIQCQVDSQVTMMFWYRQQPGQSLTLIATANQGSEATYESGFVIDKFPISRPNLTFSTLTVSNMSPEDSSIYLCSVYRGNGYTFGSGTRLTVV.

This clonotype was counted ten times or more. CDR3 bases: TGTGCCAGCAGCAACCCCACAAGGATCTACGAGCAGTACGTC. Amino acid sequence: CASSNPTRIYEQYV. The chain combines TRBV5-6 with TRBJ2-7; D is unresolved. Germline V gene data show CDR1 as SGHDT and CDR2 as YYEEEE. With 4 bases removed from V and 3 bases from J, the gap between germline ends came to 14 bases. This CDR3 region has 14 residues.

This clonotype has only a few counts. CDR3 in DNA: TGTGCCAGCAGCCGAGCAGGGATACATCAGCCCCAGCATTTT. Translation gives CASSRAGIHQPQHF. This sequence joins TRBV7-2 and TRBJ1-5, with D maybe TRBD1 (5 bases). V was pared by 5 bases and J by 5 bases, with 13 bases between. The CDR3 sequence is 14 residues long. Germline V lookup: CDR1 SGHTA, CDR2 FQGNSA.

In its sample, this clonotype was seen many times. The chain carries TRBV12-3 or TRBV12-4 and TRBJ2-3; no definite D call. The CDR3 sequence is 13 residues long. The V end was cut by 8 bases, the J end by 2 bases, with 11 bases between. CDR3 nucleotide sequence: TGTGCCAGCCGGAAAGACCTCACAGATACGCAGTATTTT. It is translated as CASRKDLTDTQYF.

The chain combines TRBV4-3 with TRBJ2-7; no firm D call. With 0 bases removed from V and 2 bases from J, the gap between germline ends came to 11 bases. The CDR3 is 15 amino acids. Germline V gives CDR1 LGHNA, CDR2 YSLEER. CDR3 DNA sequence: TGCGCCAGCAGCCAAGAGGGTTCCAGTCCCTACGAGCAGTACTTC. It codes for CASSQEGSSPYEQYF.

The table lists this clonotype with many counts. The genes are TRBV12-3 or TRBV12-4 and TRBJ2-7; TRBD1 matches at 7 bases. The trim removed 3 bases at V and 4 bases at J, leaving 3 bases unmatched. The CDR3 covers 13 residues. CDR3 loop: CASSFGRGYEQYV. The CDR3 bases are TGTGCCAGCAGTTTCGGCAGGGGGTACGAGCAGTACGTC.

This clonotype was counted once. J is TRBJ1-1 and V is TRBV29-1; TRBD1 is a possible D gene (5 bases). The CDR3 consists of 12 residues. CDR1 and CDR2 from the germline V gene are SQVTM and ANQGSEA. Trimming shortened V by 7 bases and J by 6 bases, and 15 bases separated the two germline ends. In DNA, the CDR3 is TGCAGCGCCCGGGGCAGGGTCGCTGAAGCTTTCTTT. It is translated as CSARGRVAEAFF. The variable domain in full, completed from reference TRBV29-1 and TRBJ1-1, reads SAVISQKPSRDICQRGTSLTIQCQVDSQVTMMFWYRQQPGQSLTLIATANQGSEATYESGFVIDKFPISRPNLTFSTLTVSNMSPEDSSIYLCSARGRVAEAFFGQGTRLTVV.

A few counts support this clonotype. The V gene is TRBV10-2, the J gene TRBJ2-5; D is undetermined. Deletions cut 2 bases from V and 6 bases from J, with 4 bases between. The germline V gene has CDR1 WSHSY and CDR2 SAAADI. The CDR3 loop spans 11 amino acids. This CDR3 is CASSEIQTQYF. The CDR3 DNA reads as TGCGCCAGCAGTGAGATCCAGACCCAGTACTTC.

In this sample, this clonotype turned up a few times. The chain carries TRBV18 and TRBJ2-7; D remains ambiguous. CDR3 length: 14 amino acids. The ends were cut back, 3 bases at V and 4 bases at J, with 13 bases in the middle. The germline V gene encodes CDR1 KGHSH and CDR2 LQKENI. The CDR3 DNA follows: TGTGCCAGCTCACCTACGGACGGGTCTTACGAGCAGTACGTC. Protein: CASSPTDGSYEQYV.

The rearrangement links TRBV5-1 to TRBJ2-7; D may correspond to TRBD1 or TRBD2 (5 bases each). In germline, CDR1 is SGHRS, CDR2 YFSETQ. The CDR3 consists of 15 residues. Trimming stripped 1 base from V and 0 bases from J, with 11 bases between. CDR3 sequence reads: CASSLSRGLSYEQYV. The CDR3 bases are TGCGCCAGCAGCTTGTCCCGGGGCCTCTCCTACGAGCAGTACGTC.

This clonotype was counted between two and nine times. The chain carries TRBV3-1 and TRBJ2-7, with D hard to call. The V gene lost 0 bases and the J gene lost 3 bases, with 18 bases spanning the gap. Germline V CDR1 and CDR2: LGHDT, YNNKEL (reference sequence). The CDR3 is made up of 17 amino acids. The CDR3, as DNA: TGTGCCAGCAGCCAAGATCTAACAGCGTCAATCCTCTACGAGCAGTACTTC. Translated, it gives CASSQDLTASILYEQYF.

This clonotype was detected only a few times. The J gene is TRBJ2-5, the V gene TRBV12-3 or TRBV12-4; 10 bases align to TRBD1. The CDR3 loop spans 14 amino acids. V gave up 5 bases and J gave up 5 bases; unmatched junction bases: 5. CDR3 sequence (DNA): TGTGCCAGCAGTCCGGACAGGGGGTGGGAGACCCAGTACTTC. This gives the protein CASSPDRGWETQYF.

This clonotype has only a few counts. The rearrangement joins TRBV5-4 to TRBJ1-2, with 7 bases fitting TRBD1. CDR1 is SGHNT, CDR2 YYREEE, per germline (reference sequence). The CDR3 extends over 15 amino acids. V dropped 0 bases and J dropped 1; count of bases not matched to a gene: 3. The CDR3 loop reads CASSLVQGDNYGYTF. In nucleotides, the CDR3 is TGTGCCAGCAGCTTGGTGCAGGGGGATAACTATGGCTACACCTTC.

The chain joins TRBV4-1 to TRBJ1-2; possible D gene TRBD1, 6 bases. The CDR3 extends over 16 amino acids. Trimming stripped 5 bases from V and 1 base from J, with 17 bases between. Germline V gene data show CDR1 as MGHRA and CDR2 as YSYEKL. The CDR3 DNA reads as TGCGCCAGCAGCTCGTGGACAGCCGGAATTAACTATGGCTACACCTTC. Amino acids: CASSSWTAGINYGYTF.

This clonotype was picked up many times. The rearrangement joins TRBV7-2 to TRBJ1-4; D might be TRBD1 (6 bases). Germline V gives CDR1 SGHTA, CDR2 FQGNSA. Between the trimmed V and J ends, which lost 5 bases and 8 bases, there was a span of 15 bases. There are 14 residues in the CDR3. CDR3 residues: CASSPGRGGEKLFF. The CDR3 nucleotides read TGTGCCAGCAGCCCTGGGAGGGGGGGCGAAAAACTGTTTTTT.

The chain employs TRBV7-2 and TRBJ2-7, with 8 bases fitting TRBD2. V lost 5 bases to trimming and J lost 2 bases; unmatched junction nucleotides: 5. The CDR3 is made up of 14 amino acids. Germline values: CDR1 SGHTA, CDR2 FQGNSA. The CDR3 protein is CASSPGGDPYEQYV. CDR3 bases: TGTGCCAGCAGCCCCGGGGGGGACCCCTACGAGCAGTACGTC.

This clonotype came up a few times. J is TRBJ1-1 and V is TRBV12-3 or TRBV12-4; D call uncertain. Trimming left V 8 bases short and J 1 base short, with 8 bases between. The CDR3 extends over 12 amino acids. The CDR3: CASGRPNTEAFF. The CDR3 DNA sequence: TGTGCCAGCGGACGTCCGAACACTGAAGCTTTCTTT.

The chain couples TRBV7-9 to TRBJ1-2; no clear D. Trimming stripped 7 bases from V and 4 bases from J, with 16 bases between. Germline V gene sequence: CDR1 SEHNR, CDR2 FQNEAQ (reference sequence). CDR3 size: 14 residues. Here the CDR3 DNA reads TGTGCCAGCACCCAATCTGAGTCATCCTATGGCTACACCTTC. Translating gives CASTQSESSYGYTF.

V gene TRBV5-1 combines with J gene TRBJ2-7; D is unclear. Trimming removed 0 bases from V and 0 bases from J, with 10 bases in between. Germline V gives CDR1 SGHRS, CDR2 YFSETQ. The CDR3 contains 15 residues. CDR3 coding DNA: TGCGCCAGCAGCTTGGACCCTAGTAGCTCCTACGAGCAGTACGTC. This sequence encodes CASSLDPSSSYEQYV.

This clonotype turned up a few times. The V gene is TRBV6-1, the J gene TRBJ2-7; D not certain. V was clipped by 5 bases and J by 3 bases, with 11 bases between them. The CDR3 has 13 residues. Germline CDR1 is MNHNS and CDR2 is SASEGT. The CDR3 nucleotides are TGTGCCAGCAGTCGGACCTCCGACTACGAGCAGTACGTC. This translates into CASSRTSDYEQYV.

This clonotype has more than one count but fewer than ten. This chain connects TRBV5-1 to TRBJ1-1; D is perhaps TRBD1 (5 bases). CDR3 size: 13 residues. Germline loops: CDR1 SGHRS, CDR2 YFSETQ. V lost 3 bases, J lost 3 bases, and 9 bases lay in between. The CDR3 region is CASSYYRYTEAFF. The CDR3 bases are TGCGCCAGCAGCTACTACAGGTACACTGAAGCTTTCTTT.

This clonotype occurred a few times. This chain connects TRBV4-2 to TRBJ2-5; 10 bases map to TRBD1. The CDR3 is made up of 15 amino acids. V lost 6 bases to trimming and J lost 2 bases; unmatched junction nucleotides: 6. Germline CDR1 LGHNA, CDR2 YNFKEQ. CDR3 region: CASRLDRGIQETQYF. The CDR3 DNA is TGTGCCAGCAGACTGGACAGGGGGATTCAAGAGACCCAGTACTTC.

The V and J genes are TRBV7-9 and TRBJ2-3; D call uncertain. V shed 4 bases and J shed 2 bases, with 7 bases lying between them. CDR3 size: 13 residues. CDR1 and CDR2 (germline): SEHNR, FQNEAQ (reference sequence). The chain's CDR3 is CASSSGDTDTQYF. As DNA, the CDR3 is TGTGCCAGCAGCTCCGGCGACACAGATACGCAGTATTTT.

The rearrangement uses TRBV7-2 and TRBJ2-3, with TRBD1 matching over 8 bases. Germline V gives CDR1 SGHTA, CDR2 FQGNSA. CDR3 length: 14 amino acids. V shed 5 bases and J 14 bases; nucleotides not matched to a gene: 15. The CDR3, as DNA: TGTGCCAGCAGCCCCGGACAGGGCAGGCGTGGGGTGTATTTT. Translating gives CASSPGQGRRGVYF.

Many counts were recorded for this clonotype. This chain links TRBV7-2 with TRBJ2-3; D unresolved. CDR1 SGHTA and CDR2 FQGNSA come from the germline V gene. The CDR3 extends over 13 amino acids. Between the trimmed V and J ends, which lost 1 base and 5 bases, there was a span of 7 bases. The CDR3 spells CASSLGPGDTQYF. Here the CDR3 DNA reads TGTGCCAGCAGCTTAGGGCCGGGAGATACGCAGTATTTT.

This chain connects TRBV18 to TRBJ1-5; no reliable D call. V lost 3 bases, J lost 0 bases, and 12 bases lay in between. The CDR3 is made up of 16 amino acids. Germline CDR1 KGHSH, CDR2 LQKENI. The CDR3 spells CASSPAGQYSNQPQHF. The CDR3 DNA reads TGTGCCAGCTCACCGGCCGGCCAATATAGCAATCAGCCCCAGCATTTT.

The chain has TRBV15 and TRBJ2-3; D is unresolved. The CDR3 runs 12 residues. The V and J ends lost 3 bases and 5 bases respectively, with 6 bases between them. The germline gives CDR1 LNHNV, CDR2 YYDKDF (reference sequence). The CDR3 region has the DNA TGTGCCACCAGCAGCTTAGGAGATACGCAGTATTTT. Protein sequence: CATSSLGDTQYF.

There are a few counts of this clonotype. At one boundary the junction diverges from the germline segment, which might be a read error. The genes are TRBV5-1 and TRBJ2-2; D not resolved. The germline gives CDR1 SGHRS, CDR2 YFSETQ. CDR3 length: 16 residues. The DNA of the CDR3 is TGCGACAGCAGCGTTGCATCCCCTACTAACACCGGGGAGCTGTTTTTT. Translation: CDSSVASPTNTGELFF. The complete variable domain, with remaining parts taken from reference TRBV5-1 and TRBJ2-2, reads KAGVTQTPRYLIKTRGQQVTLSCSPISGHRSVSWYQQTPGQGLQFLFEYFSETQRNKGNFPGRFSGRQFSNSRSEMNVSTLELGDSALYLCDSSVASPTNTGELFFGEGSRLTVL.

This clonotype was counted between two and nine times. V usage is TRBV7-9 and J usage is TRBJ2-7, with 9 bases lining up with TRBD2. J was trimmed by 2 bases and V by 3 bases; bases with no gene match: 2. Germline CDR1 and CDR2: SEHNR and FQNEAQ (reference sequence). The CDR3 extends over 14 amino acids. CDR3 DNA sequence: TGTGCCAGCAGCTTCAGCGGGGGGCCCTACGAGCAGTACTTC. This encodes CASSFSGGPYEQYF.

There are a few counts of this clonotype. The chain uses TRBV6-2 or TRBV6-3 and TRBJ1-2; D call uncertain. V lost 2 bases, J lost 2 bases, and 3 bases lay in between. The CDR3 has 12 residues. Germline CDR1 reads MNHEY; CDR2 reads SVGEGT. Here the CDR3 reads CASSYTNYGYTF. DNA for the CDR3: TGTGCCAGCAGTTACACCAACTATGGCTACACCTTC.

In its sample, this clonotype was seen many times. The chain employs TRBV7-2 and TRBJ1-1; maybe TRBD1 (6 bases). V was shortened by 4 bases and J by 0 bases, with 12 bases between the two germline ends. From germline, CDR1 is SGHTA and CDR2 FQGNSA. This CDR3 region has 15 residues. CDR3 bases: TGTGCCAGCAGCTACTCCGGGACACTGAACACTGAAGCTTTCTTT. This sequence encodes CASSYSGTLNTEAFF.